Listed here are 20 T cell receptor beta chains from one sample, sequenced in a study of blood T cell repertoires in COVID-19. Repertoires were generated with immunoSEQ multiplex PCR, while TCRdb's copy carries only in-frame clones and drops some. This table has more than 80,000 clones, more than 75% appearing once. The sequencing sample was made of peripheral blood. The receptor set was obtained from a man in his fifties or sixties with active COVID-19.

The rearrangement links TRBV11-3 to TRBJ2-1; 7 bases map to TRBD2. CDR1 is SGHNT and CDR2 is YENEEA in the germline V gene. CDR3 length: 12 residues. J lost 8 bases, V lost 7 bases, and 5 bases had no gene match. The CDR3 reads CASTGGGHEQFF. The CDR3 bases are TGTGCCAGCACTGGGGGGGGTCATGAGCAGTTCTTC. Full variable domain (rest looked up from reference TRBV11-3 and TRBJ2-1): EAGVVQSPRYKIIEKKQPVAFWCNPISGHNTLYWYLQNLGQGPELLIRYENEEAVDDSQLPKDRFSAERLKGVDSTLKIQPAELGDSAVYLCASTGGGHEQFFGPGTRLTVL.

The J gene is TRBJ1-1, the V gene TRBV3-1 (or the pseudogene TRBV3-2); 8 positions agree with TRBD1. V dropped 0 bases and J dropped 0; count of bases not matched to a gene: 9. CDR3 length: 18 amino acids. CDR1 is LGHDT, CDR2 YNNKEL, per germline (reference sequence). As DNA, the CDR3 is TGTGCCAGCAGCCAAGATGGGGGACAGGCGAAAGTGAACACTGAAGCTTTCTTT. This encodes CASSQDGGQAKVNTEAFF.

This chain uses TRBV29-1 with TRBJ1-1, with D perhaps TRBD1 (6 bases). The germline V and J ends were trimmed by 3 bases and 1 base, with 9 bases remaining between them. Germline V gene data show CDR1 as SQVTM and CDR2 as ANQGSEA. The CDR3 runs to 13 residues. The CDR3 region is CSVDDRQNTEAFF. CDR3 nucleotides: TGCAGCGTTGATGACAGGCAGAACACTGAAGCTTTCTTT.

The J gene is TRBJ1-6, the V gene TRBV30; D gene ambiguous. The CDR3 is made up of 13 amino acids. Trimming cost V 2 bases and J 13 bases, with 15 bases left between them. Looked up from germline, CDR1 is GTSNPN and CDR2 is SVGIG (reference sequence). In DNA form, the CDR3 reads TGTGCCTGGAGTACCCGACACGCGAACCCCCTCCACTTT. Amino acids: CAWSTRHANPLHF.

This chain joins TRBV19 and TRBJ2-7, with 10 nucleotides matching TRBD1. The CDR3 is made up of 15 amino acids. V was pared by 5 bases and J by 2 bases, with 6 bases of the junction left unmatched. The V gene's germline CDR1 is LNHDA and CDR2 SQIVND (reference sequence). The DNA of the CDR3 is TGTGCCAGTAGTGCGCCGGGACAGGGGCCCTACGAGCAGTACTTC. It is translated as CASSAPGQGPYEQYF. The full variable domain, rest sourced from reference TRBV19 and TRBJ2-7, is DGGITQSPKYLFRKEGQNVTLSCEQNLNHDAMYWYRQDPGQGLRLIYYSQIVNDFQKGDIAEGYSVSREKKESFPLTVTSAQKNPTAFYLCASSAPGQGPYEQYFGPGTRLTVT.

This clone was detected only once. This chain links TRBV9 with TRBJ2-1; the match to TRBD1 covers 8 bases. Germline lookup yields CDR1 SGDLS and CDR2 YYNGEE. V dropped 3 bases and J dropped 7; count of bases not matched to a gene: 6. The CDR3 is 14 amino acids. CDR3 residues: CASSARQGRNEQFF. As DNA, the CDR3 is TGTGCCAGCAGCGCAAGACAGGGGAGGAATGAGCAGTTCTTC.

J is TRBJ2-3 and V is TRBV7-2; weak D call: TRBD2 (6 bases). Germline lookup yields CDR1 SGHTA and CDR2 FQGNSA. The ends were cut back, 3 bases at V and 10 bases at J, with 11 bases in the middle. The CDR3 covers 12 residues. This chain's CDR3 is CASSLWGGAQYF. The CDR3 DNA reads as TGTGCCAGCAGCTTGTGGGGAGGAGCGCAGTATTTT.

V and J are TRBV2 and TRBJ2-3; TRBD1 is a possible D gene (5 bases). Trimming left V 3 bases short and J 5 bases short, with 6 bases between. CDR1 is SNHLY and CDR2 is FYNNEI in the germline V gene. The CDR3 runs to 12 residues. The CDR3 nucleotides are TGTGCCAGCAGTGACCAGGGAGATACGCAGTATTTT. It translates to CASSDQGDTQYF.

This clone was seen only once. The chain is built from TRBV30 and TRBJ1-5; perhaps TRBD1 as D (6 bases). The germline V and J ends were trimmed by 2 bases and 9 bases, with 14 bases remaining between them. This CDR3 is built from 13 residues. Germline CDR1 reads GTSNPN; CDR2 reads SVGIG (reference sequence). The CDR3 DNA sequence: TGTGCCTGGAGTTTGGGGGGGGCACGGCCCCAGCATTTT. Protein product: CAWSLGGARPQHF. Together with reference TRBV30 and TRBJ1-5, the CDR3 gives the full variable domain: SQTIHQWPATLVQPVGSPLSLECTVEGTSNPNLYWYRQAAGRGLQLLFYSVGIGQISSEVPQNLSASRPQDRQFILSSKKLLLSDSGFYLCAWSLGGARPQHFGDGTRLSIL.

The chain links TRBV19 to TRBJ1-1; 7 bases match TRBD1. CDR3 size: 16 residues. CDR1 is LNHDA and CDR2 is SQIVND in the germline V gene (reference sequence). J gave up 0 bases and V 1 base, and 5 bases lay outside the gene matches. CDR3 in DNA: TGTGCCAGTAGTATAGCAAACAGGGGATTGAACACTGAAGCTTTCTTT. Residues: CASSIANRGLNTEAFF.

The V and J genes are TRBV7-2 and TRBJ1-4, with D maybe TRBD1 (5 bases). Trimming took off 5 bases at V and 3 bases at J, with 10 bases between the two ends. Germline V gene lookup returns CDR1 SGHTA and CDR2 FQGNSA. The CDR3 runs 14 residues. The DNA of the CDR3 is TGTGCCAGCAGCCCAGGGTTGGCTAATGAAAAACTGTTTTTT. Its translation is CASSPGLANEKLFF.

V gene TRBV5-6 combines with J gene TRBJ2-3; the D gene is possibly TRBD1 (6 bases). V gave up 1 base and J gave up 4 bases, with 13 bases separating them. The CDR3 consists of 15 residues. Germline V gives CDR1 SGHDT, CDR2 YYEEEE. The CDR3 nucleotides are TGTGCCAGCAGCTTGTGGGGGCGACTGGCAGATACGCAGTATTTT. Translation gives CASSLWGRLADTQYF.

J is TRBJ1-4 and V is TRBV28; 7 bases agree with TRBD1. Germline CDR1 and CDR2: MDHEN and SYDVKM. This CDR3 is built from 14 residues. V lost 5 bases and J lost 4; bases outside the gene matches: 4. CDR3 in DNA: TGTGCCAGCAGTCCAGGGGGGTATAATGAAAAACTGTTTTTT. Encoded protein: CASSPGGYNEKLFF.

This chain joins TRBV11-2 and TRBJ2-1; perhaps TRBD1 as D (6 bases). V gave up 5 bases and J gave up 6 bases, with 17 bases separating them. Germline values: CDR1 SGHAT, CDR2 FQNNGV. This CDR3 is built from 15 residues. CDR3: CASSLRGRPVNEQFF. The CDR3 DNA follows: TGTGCCAGCAGCCTCAGGGGTCGACCGGTCAATGAGCAGTTCTTC.

The gene calls are TRBV7-2 and TRBJ2-7, with 9 bases lining up with TRBD1. Germline CDR1 reads SGHTA; CDR2 reads FQGNSA. CDR3 length equals 16 residues. The junction had 8 bases not matched to a gene; V was cut back by 4 bases and J by 1 base. CDR3 in DNA: TGTGCCAGCAGCTGGCAGGGACAGGGCCCTTCCTACGAGCAGTACTTC. It specifies CASSWQGQGPSYEQYF.

This chain connects TRBV3-1 (or the pseudogene TRBV3-2) to TRBJ1-6, with 8 bases that match TRBD1. CDR3 length: 14 amino acids. J gave up 7 bases and V 4 bases, and 3 bases lay outside the gene matches. The V gene's germline CDR1 is LGHDT and CDR2 YNNKEL (reference sequence). CDR3 region: CASSRRQGNSPLHF. CDR3 bases: TGTGCCAGCAGCCGAAGACAGGGGAATTCACCCCTCCACTTT.

The V call is TRBV28, the J call TRBJ2-1; D remains ambiguous. Germline CDR1 reads MDHEN; CDR2 reads SYDVKM. The CDR3 has 12 amino acids. V was trimmed by 8 bases and J by 5 bases, leaving 10 bases between them. The CDR3 loop reads CASGLLNNEQFF. CDR3 sequence (DNA): TGTGCCAGCGGGCTCCTAAACAATGAGCAGTTCTTC.

J is TRBJ2-5 and V is TRBV10-2; 13 bases align to TRBD2. This CDR3 comprises 15 residues. Losses at the gene ends were 5 bases for V and 4 bases for J; bases not matched to a gene: 4. Germline CDR1 WSHSY, CDR2 SAAADI. The CDR3 DNA reads as TGCGCCAGCAGTCCGGGACTAGCGGGGAGAGAGACCCAGTACTTC. Protein sequence: CASSPGLAGRETQYF.

The chain employs TRBV6-5 and TRBJ1-2; D remains ambiguous. V was shortened by 2 bases and J by 6 bases, with 13 bases between the two germline ends. Germline assignment: CDR1 MNHEY and CDR2 SVGAGI. CDR3 length: 14 amino acids. CDR3 DNA: TGTGCCAGCAGTTACCGAGGTCTCGGAGATGGCTACACCTTC. Protein sequence: CASSYRGLGDGYTF.

This chain joins TRBV7-2 and TRBJ2-7; D possibly corresponds to TRBD2 (7 bases). Trimming took off 1 base at V and 5 bases at J, with 24 bases between the two ends. The CDR3 is made up of 18 amino acids. Per the germline V gene, CDR1 is SGHTA and CDR2 is FQGNSA. This CDR3 is CASSLVGGGRQVPHEQYF. The CDR3 DNA reads as TGTGCCAGCAGCTTAGTAGGGGGGGGTAGACAGGTCCCACACGAGCAGTACTTC.